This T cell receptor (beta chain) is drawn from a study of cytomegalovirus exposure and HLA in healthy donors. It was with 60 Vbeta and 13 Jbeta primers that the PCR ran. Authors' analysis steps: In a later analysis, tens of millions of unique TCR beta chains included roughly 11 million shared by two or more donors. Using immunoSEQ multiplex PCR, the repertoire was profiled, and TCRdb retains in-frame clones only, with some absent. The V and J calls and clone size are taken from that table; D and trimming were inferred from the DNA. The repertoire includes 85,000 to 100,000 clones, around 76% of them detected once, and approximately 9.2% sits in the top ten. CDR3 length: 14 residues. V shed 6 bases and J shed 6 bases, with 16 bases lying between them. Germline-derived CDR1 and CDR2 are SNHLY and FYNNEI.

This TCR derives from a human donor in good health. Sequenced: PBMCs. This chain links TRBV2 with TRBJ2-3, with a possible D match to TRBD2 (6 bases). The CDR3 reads CASRGGALGDTQYF. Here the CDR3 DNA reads TGTGCCAGCAGGGGGGGAGCGTTGGGCGATACGCAGTATTTT.